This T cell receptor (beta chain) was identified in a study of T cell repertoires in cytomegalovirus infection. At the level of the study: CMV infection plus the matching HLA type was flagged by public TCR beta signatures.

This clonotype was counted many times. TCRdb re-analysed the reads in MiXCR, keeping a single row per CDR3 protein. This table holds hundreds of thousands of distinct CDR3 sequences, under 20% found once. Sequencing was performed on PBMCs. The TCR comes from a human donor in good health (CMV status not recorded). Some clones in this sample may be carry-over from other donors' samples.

The DNA of the CDR3 is TGTGCCAGCAGGCCCGCCGGAACCGTAGGAAACACCATATATTTT. This codes for CASRPAGTVGNTIYF. The J gene is TRBJ1-3, the V gene TRBV7-2; the D is unclear. V was shortened by 6 bases and J by 4 bases, with 16 bases between the two germline ends. In germline, CDR1 is SGHTA, CDR2 FQGNSA. The CDR3 has 15 amino acids.